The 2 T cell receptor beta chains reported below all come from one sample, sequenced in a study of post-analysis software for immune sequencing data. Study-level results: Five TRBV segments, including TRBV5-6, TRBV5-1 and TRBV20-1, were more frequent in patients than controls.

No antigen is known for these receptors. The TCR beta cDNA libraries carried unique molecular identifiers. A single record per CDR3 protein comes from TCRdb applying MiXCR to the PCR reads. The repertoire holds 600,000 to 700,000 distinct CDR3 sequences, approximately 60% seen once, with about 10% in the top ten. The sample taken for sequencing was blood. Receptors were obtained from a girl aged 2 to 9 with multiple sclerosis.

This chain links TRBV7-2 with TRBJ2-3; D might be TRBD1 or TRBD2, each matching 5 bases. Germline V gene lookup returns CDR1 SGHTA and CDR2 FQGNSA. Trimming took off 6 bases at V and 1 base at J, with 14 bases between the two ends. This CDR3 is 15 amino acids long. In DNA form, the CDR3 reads TGTGCCAGCAGATCAGAGGGCAGGGGCACAGATACGCAGTATTTT. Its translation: CASRSEGRGTDTQYF.

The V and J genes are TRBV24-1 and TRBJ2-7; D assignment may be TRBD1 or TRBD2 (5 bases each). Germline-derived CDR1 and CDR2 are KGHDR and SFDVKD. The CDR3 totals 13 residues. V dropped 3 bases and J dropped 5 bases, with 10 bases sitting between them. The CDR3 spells CATSDLGVDEQYF. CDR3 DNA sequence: TGTGCCACCAGTGATCTGGGGGTCGACGAGCAGTACTTC.